The T cell receptor beta chain described here comes from a study of blood T cell repertoires in COVID-19. This CDR3 comprises 17 residues. V lost 9 bases, J lost 6 bases, and 26 bases lay in between. CDR1 is KGHDR, CDR2 SFDVKD, per germline. Per the study methods: Amplification of reference gene primers provided the estimated nucleated cell counts. TCRdb keeps only in-frame clones here, not all; method: immunoSEQ multiplex PCR. The V and J calls and the clone size are those of that table, but D and trimming were determined from the DNA. There are roughly 250,000 clones in the sample; around 89% occur only once, and 1% to 1.5% lies in the top ten. Living in about 25 US areas, the participants were between about 18 and 100 years of age.

The receptor was isolated from a woman in her 40s with acute COVID-19. The source material was PBMCs or T cells enriched from blood (not recorded which). V usage is TRBV24-1 and J usage is TRBJ2-1, with D perhaps matching TRBD2 (5 bases). As DNA, the CDR3 is TGTGCCACCTCATCTTTAGGGAGTTCGGGTCCCCTCAATGAGCAGTTCTTC. It yields the protein CATSSLGSSGPLNEQFF.